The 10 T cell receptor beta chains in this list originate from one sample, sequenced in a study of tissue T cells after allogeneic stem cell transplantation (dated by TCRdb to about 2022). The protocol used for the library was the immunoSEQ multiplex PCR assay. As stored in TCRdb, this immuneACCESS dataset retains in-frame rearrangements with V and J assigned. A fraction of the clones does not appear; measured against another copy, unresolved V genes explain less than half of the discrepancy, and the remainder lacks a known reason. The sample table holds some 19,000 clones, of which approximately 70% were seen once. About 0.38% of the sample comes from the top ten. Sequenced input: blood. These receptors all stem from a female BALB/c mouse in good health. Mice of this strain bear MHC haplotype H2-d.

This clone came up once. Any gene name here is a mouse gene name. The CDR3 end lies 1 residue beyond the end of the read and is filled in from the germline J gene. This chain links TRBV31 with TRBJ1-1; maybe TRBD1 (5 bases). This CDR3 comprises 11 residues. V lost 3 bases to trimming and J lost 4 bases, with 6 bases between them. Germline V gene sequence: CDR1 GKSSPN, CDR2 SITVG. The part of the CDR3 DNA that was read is TGTGCCTGGAGCGACAGCACAGAAGTCTTC. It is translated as CAWSDSTEVF. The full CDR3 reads CAWSDSTEVFF.

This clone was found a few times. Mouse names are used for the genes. The chain's CDR3 is CASRRHSGNTLYF. The sequenced part of the CDR3 DNA is TGTGCCAGCAGACGACATTCTGGAAATACGCTCTAT. This rearrangement joins TRBV19 to TRBJ1-3; D unclear. The read finishes 1 residue shy of the CDR3 end, and the germline J gene is used to complete it. The CDR3 runs 13 residues. V dropped 5 bases and J dropped 0 bases, with 6 bases sitting between them. CDR1 and CDR2 from the germline V gene are FNHDT and SITEND (reference sequence).

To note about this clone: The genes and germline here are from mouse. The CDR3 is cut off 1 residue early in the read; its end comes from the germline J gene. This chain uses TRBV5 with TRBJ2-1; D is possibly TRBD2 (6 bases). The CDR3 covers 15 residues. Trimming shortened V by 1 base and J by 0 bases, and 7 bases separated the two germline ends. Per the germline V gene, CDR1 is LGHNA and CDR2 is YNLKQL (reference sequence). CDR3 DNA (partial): TGTGCCAGCAGCCAAGCCTGGGGTAACTATGCTGAGCAGTTC. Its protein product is CASSQAWGNYAEQF. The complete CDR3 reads CASSQAWGNYAEQFF.

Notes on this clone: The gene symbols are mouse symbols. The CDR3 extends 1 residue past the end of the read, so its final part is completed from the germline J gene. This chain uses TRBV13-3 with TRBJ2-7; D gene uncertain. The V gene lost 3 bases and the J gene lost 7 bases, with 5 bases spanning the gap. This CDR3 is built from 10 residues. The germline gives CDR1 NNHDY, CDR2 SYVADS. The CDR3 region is CASSGEEQYF. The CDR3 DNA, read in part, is TGTGCCAGCAGTGGGGAGGAACAGTAC.

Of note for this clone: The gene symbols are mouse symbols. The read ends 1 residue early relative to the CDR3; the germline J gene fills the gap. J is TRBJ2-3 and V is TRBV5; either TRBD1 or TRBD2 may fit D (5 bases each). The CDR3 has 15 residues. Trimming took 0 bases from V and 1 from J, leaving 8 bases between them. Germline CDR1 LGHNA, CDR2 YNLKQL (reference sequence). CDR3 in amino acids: CASSQEGVGAETLYF. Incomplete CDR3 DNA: TGTGCCAGCAGCCAAGAGGGGGTGGGTGCAGAAACGCTGTAT.

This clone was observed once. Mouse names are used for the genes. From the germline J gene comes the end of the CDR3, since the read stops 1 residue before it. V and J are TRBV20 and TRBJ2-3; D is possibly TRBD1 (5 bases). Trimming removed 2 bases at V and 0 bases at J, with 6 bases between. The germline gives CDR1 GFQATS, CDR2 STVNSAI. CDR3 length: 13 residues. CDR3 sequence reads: CGARRGSAETLYF. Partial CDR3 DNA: TGTGGTGCTAGGAGGGGTAGTGCAGAAACGCTGTAT.

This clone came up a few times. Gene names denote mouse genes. CDR3 DNA (partial): TGTGCTAGCAGTAGAGATCCAGGGAGCTCCTATGAACAGTAC. Translating gives CASSRDPGSSYEQY. The whole CDR3 is CASSRDPGSSYEQYF. The V call is TRBV17, the J call TRBJ2-7; TRBD1 is a possible D gene (5 bases). The CDR3 end lies 1 residue beyond the end of the read and is filled in from the germline J gene. The CDR3 is 15 residues long. V was cut by 0 bases and J by 0 bases, with 9 bases left in between. In germline, CDR1 is MNHDT, CDR2 YYDKIL.

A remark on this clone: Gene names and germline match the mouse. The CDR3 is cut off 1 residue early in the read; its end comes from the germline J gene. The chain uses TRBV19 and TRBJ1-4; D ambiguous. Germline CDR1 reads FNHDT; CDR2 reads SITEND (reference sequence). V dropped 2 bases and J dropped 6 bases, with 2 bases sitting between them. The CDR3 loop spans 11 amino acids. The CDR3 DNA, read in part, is TGTGCCAGCAGTATTTACGAAAGATTATTT. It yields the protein CASSIYERLF. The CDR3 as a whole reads CASSIYERLFF.

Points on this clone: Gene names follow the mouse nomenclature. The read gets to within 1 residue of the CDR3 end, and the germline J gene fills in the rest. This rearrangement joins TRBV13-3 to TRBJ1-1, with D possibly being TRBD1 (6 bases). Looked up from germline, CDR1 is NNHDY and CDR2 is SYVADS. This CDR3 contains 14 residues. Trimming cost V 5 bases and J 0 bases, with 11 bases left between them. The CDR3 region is CASREGGPNTEVFF. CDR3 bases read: TGTGCCAGCAGGGAGGGGGGCCCAAACACAGAAGTCTTC.

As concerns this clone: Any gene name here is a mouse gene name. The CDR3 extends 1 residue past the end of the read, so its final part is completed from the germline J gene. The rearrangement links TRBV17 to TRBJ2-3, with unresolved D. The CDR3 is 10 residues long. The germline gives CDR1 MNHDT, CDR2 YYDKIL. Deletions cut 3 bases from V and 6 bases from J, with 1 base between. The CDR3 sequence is CASSRETLYF. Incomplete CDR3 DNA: TGTGCTAGCAGTAGGGAAACGCTGTAT. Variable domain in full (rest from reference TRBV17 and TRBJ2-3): DTTVKQNPRYKLARVGKPVNLICSQTMNHDTMYWYQKKPNQAPKLLLFYYDKILNREADTFEKFQSSRPNNSFCSLYIGSAGLEYSAMYLCASSRETLYFGSGTRLTVL.